One and the same sample provided the 20 T cell receptor beta chains below, sequenced in a study of T cell responses to AZD1222 COVID-19 vaccine. TCRdb's copy holds only in-frame clones and misses some; the assay was immunoSEQ multiplex PCR. The sample consists of tens of thousands of clones, approximately 85% of them appearing once. Specimen: peripheral blood, collected 28 days after the second AZD1222 dose. Receptor source: an adult who received the AZD1222 COVID-19 vaccine.

V gene TRBV4-1 combines with J gene TRBJ2-7, with unresolved D. The germline V gene encodes CDR1 MGHRA and CDR2 YSYEKL. V lost 0 bases to trimming and J lost 7 bases, with 16 bases between them. The CDR3 length is 15 residues. In DNA, the CDR3 is TGCGCCAGCAGCCAAGAACCCCTAAAGAATCGGGAGCAGTACTTC. It codes for CASSQEPLKNREQYF.

This chain uses TRBV3-1 (or the pseudogene TRBV3-2) with TRBJ2-3; D is uncertain. V was trimmed by 0 bases and J by 1 base, leaving 11 bases between them. CDR1 is LGHDT and CDR2 is YNNKEL in the germline V gene (reference sequence). This CDR3 has 16 amino acids. The CDR3 coding sequence is TGTGCCAGCAGCCAAGATACCCCCCTAGGCACAGATACGCAGTATTTT. Translating gives CASSQDTPLGTDTQYF.

The rearrangement links TRBV19 to TRBJ2-7, with a tentative D call TRBD2 (6 bases). Germline V gene sequence: CDR1 LNHDA, CDR2 SQIVND (reference sequence). The CDR3 extends over 14 amino acids. V lost 4 bases, J lost 3 bases, and 13 bases lay in between. CDR3 sequence (DNA): TGTGCCAGTAGTACGGGAGCGAAGGGCTACGAGCAGTACTTC. Encoded protein: CASSTGAKGYEQYF.

J is TRBJ2-7 and V is TRBV20-1; weak D call: TRBD1 (5 bases). Trimming shortened V by 3 bases and J by 3 bases, and 9 bases separated the two germline ends. There are 12 residues in the CDR3. Per germline, CDR1 DFQATT and CDR2 SNEGSKA (reference sequence). The CDR3: CSASLTDYEQYF. The CDR3 nucleotides are TGCAGTGCTAGTTTGACAGACTACGAGCAGTACTTC.

There are a few counts of this clone. The sample contains more than one DNA sequence encoding this CDR3. This chain links TRBV10-2 with TRBJ1-5; perhaps TRBD1 as D (5 bases). Trimming left V 3 bases short and J 4 bases short, with 10 bases between. CDR3 length: 14 residues. CDR1 WSHSY and CDR2 SAAADI come from the germline V gene. The CDR3 spells CASSESGLNQPQHF. The CDR3, as DNA: TGCGCCAGCAGTGAATCAGGGCTGAATCAGCCCCAGCATTTT.

The J gene is TRBJ1-4, the V gene TRBV10-2, with TRBD1 matching over 7 bases. Germline trimming cut 6 bases from V and 7 bases from J; bases unmatched to any gene: 11. This CDR3 region has 15 residues. The germline CDR1 and CDR2 sequences are WSHSY and SAAADI. CDR3 protein: CASSNRDSRGEKLFF. The CDR3 bases are TGCGCCAGCAGCAATCGGGACAGCAGAGGTGAAAAACTGTTTTTT.

The rearrangement joins TRBV10-2 to TRBJ1-5; D is uncertain. The CDR3 runs 13 residues. CDR1 is WSHSY, CDR2 SAAADI, per germline. Trimming pared 3 bases from V and 2 bases from J, leaving 5 bases between. The CDR3 DNA is TGCGCCAGCAGTGATGAGCGCAATCAGCCCCAGCATTTT. This gives the protein CASSDERNQPQHF.

The J gene is TRBJ1-1, the V gene TRBV27, with D possibly matching TRBD1 (6 bases). V was clipped by 10 bases and J by 8 bases, with 20 bases between them. CDR3 length: 13 residues. The germline V gene encodes CDR1 MNHEY and CDR2 SMNVEV (reference sequence). The CDR3 DNA reads TGTGCCACCAGAACGGGATTAGGGACAGAAGCTTTCTTT. This sequence encodes CATRTGLGTEAFF.

This clone showed up just once. The chain couples TRBV4-2 to TRBJ1-2; 10 bases map to TRBD1. Germline CDR1 LGHNA, CDR2 YNFKEQ. V lost 3 bases and J lost 7; bases outside the gene matches: 2. The CDR3 is made up of 13 amino acids. CDR3 residues: CASSHGTGVGYTF. The CDR3 DNA reads TGTGCCAGCAGCCACGGGACAGGGGTTGGCTACACCTTC.

The rearrangement links TRBV6-5 to TRBJ2-7; D may be TRBD1 or TRBD2 (5 bases each). Per germline, CDR1 MNHEY and CDR2 SVGAGI. V gave up 5 bases and J gave up 6 bases, with 17 bases separating them. The CDR3 sequence is 14 residues long. The CDR3 reads CASSQGAGTSEQYF. The CDR3 DNA reads as TGTGCCAGCAGTCAGGGTGCCGGGACGAGCGAGCAGTACTTC.

The V gene is TRBV11-2, the J gene TRBJ2-1; D is uncertain. V lost 2 bases and J lost 5, with 16 bases in between. This CDR3 comprises 16 residues. Germline assignment: CDR1 SGHAT and CDR2 FQNNGV. The CDR3 here is CASSLMPGQPDNEQFF. CDR3 nucleotides: TGTGCCAGCAGCTTAATGCCGGGCCAGCCTGACAATGAGCAGTTCTTC.

The rearrangement uses TRBV4-1 and TRBJ1-2, with 7 bases that match TRBD1. CDR3 length: 15 amino acids. The germline CDR1 and CDR2 sequences are MGHRA and YSYEKL. Trimming took 1 base from V and 4 from J; bases not matched to a gene: 6. DNA for the CDR3: TGCGCCAGCAGCCAAGGAACAGGGGTGAGCTATGGCTACACCTTC. Encoded protein: CASSQGTGVSYGYTF.

The chain combines TRBV30 with TRBJ1-1; 7 bases are a match to TRBD1. Losses at the gene ends were 4 bases for V and 0 bases for J; bases not matched to a gene: 8. Germline loops: CDR1 GTSNPN, CDR2 SVGIG (reference sequence). The CDR3 has 15 amino acids. The CDR3 region is CAWTRGQALNTEAFF. For the CDR3, the DNA is TGTGCCTGGACCCGAGGACAGGCTCTGAACACTGAAGCTTTCTTT.

About this clone itself: Given a much more abundant clone one base away, this may be a read error. The CDR3 is CASSQTMNTEAFF. The DNA for the CDR3 is TGTGCCAGTAGTCAGACCATGAACACTGAAGCTTTCTTT. V and J are TRBV19 and TRBJ1-1, with D hard to call. V was trimmed by 5 bases and J by 0 bases, leaving 7 bases between them. CDR1 is LNHDA, CDR2 SQIVND, per germline (reference sequence). CDR3 length: 13 amino acids.

This chain uses TRBV11-2 with TRBJ1-2; D is undetermined. Trimming took 5 bases from V and 4 from J, leaving 11 bases between them. The germline CDR1 and CDR2 sequences are SGHAT and FQNNGV. The CDR3 runs to 13 residues. CDR3 region: CASSPVSIYGYTF. The CDR3 coding sequence is TGTGCCAGCAGCCCCGTTTCAATCTATGGCTACACCTTC.

This chain connects TRBV4-1 to TRBJ1-1; D not certain. This CDR3 spans 16 amino acids. V was trimmed by 0 bases and J by 1 base, leaving 12 bases between them. Looked up from germline, CDR1 is MGHRA and CDR2 is YSYEKL. CDR3 DNA sequence: TGCGCCAGCAGCCAAGACTCGGCGGTATCGAACACTGAAGCTTTCTTT. Protein: CASSQDSAVSNTEAFF.

This chain links TRBV6-5 with TRBJ1-6, with D tentatively TRBD1 (6 bases). V lost 7 bases, J lost 7 bases, and 14 bases lay in between. Germline values: CDR1 MNHEY, CDR2 SVGAGI. The CDR3 is 14 residues long. CDR3 region: CASNWGAGNSPLHF. CDR3 sequence (DNA): TGTGCCAGCAATTGGGGGGCGGGGAATTCACCCCTCCACTTT.

The chain links TRBV6-6 to TRBJ1-6, with D unclear. The CDR3 runs to 17 residues. Germline V CDR1 and CDR2: MNHNY, SVGAGI (reference sequence). V was shortened by 5 bases and J by 0 bases, with 14 bases between the two germline ends. The CDR3: CASSRLGGSSYNSPLHF. For the CDR3, the DNA is TGTGCCAGCAGTAGATTAGGAGGGAGCTCCTATAATTCACCCCTCCACTTT.

The CDR3 bases are TGTGCCAGCAGCAAAATCGTAGACACCGGGGAGCTGTTTTTT. The encoded protein is CASSKIVDTGELFF. The chain links TRBV21-1 to TRBJ2-2; TRBD2 was called by the table and not checked on the DNA. TRBV21-1 represents a pseudogene. This CDR3 region has 14 residues.

This clone showed up just once. V gene TRBV12-3 or TRBV12-4 combines with J gene TRBJ2-7, with D unresolved. V dropped 5 bases and J dropped 6 bases, with 11 bases sitting between them. The CDR3 runs 12 residues. CDR3 protein: CASSLLSSEQYF. The CDR3 coding sequence is TGTGCCAGCAGTCTCCTATCTTCCGAGCAGTACTTC.